A single sample gave rise to the 26 T cell receptor beta chains below, sequenced in a study of read filtering for tumor transcriptome and immune sequencing. From 300 to 400 ng of RNA, a library with molecular barcoded alpha/delta and beta/gamma adaptors was made. TCRdb passed the reads through MiXCR, listing each CDR3 protein once. In the table there are around 6,000 distinct CDR3 sequences, around 24% of which are singletons. Input material: a population of CD138-negative cells sorted from bone marrow. The receptors were gathered from a donor at least 40 years old with multiple myeloma.

This clonotype occurred many times. The chain is built from TRBV7-9 and TRBJ1-2; maybe TRBD1 (5 bases). The CDR3 extends over 14 amino acids. Germline V lookup: CDR1 SEHNR, CDR2 FQNEAQ (reference sequence). V lost 1 base and J 4 bases, leaving 10 bases between the germline ends. CDR3 sequence reads: CASSLEGQGYGYTF. CDR3 DNA sequence: TGTGCCAGCAGCTTAGAAGGGCAGGGCTATGGCTACACCTTC.

There are many counts of this clonotype. V is TRBV2 and J is TRBJ2-7, with a possible D match to TRBD1 (6 bases). CDR1 and CDR2 from the germline V gene are SNHLY and FYNNEI. This CDR3 spans 14 amino acids. Trimming stripped 4 bases from V and 6 bases from J, with 16 bases between. The CDR3 here is CASSVGDILPEQYF. The CDR3 DNA sequence: TGTGCCAGCAGTGTCGGGGACATCCTCCCCGAGCAGTACTTC.

A few counts support this clonotype. It may be a read error: a sequence one base away is much more abundant. The rearrangement links TRBV29-1 to TRBJ2-1; the match to TRBD2 covers 9 bases. This CDR3 has 16 amino acids. The V gene's germline CDR1 is SQVTM and CDR2 ANQGSEA. CDR3 in amino acids: CSLDSSRGLAENEQFF. CDR3 bases: TGCAGCCTTGATTCAAGTAGGGGACTAGCCGAGAATGAGCAGTTCTTC.

Concerning this clonotype: One end of the junction is discordant with germline, which a read error may explain. V and J are TRBV7-8 and TRBJ2-7; 12 bases map to TRBD2. CDR3 length equals 15 residues. Germline CDR1 and CDR2: SGHVS and FQNEAQ. The CDR3, as DNA: TGTGCCTGCAGCGGTCTAGCGGGAGGGACCTACGAGCAGTACTTC. Translating gives CACSGLAGGTYEQYF.

This clonotype came up many times. The chain links TRBV4-3 to TRBJ2-1, with 9 bases lining up with TRBD2. The germline gives CDR1 LGHNA, CDR2 YSLEER. The CDR3 loop spans 17 amino acids. The J segment lost 4 bases and the V segment lost 4 bases, leaving 11 bases of the junction unmatched. CDR3 protein: CASSPDGQRGAYNEQFF. CDR3 bases: TGCGCCAGCAGCCCCGACGGCCAGCGGGGGGCATACAATGAGCAGTTCTTC.

This clonotype was detected ten times or more. J is TRBJ1-1 and V is TRBV4-3, with 10 bases identical to TRBD1. V was pared by 1 base and J by 2 bases, with 4 bases of the junction left unmatched. This CDR3 is built from 16 residues. CDR1 LGHNA and CDR2 YSLEER come from the germline V gene. The CDR3 nucleotides are TGCGCCAGCAGCCAAGGGACAGGGGGAGCAAACACTGAAGCTTTCTTT. Protein sequence: CASSQGTGGANTEAFF.

On this clonotype itself: The junction and the germline gene differ at one end; a read error may be behind it. This chain connects TRBV7-8 to TRBJ2-1, with 10 positions matching TRBD2. The length of the CDR3 is 16 residues. Germline values: CDR1 SGHVS, CDR2 FQNEAQ. The CDR3 region is CSSISPTSGVDSEQFF. The CDR3 DNA follows: TGTTCCAGCATCTCCCCTACTAGCGGGGTTGATAGTGAGCAGTTCTTC. The full variable domain, with the rest looked up from reference TRBV7-8 and TRBJ2-1, is GAGVSQSPRYKVAKRGQDVALRCDPISGHVSLFWYQQALGQGPEFLTYFQNEAQLDKSGLPSDRFFAERPEGSVSTLKIQRTQQEDSAVYLCSSISPTSGVDSEQFFGPGTRLTVL.

This clonotype is categorized as medium-sized. This chain uses TRBV19 with TRBJ2-1; 8 bases align to TRBD1. The germline V gene encodes CDR1 LNHDA and CDR2 SQIVND (reference sequence). There are 14 residues in the CDR3. The V segment lost 3 bases and the J segment 8 bases; nucleotides outside the gene matches: 6. CDR3 sequence: CASSIRGPRHEQFF. In nucleotides, the CDR3 is TGTGCCAGTAGTATCAGGGGGCCCCGGCATGAGCAGTTCTTC. Drawing the rest from reference TRBV19 and TRBJ2-1, the complete variable domain is DGGITQSPKYLFRKEGQNVTLSCEQNLNHDAMYWYRQDPGQGLRLIYYSQIVNDFQKGDIAEGYSVSREKKESFPLTVTSAQKNPTAFYLCASSIRGPRHEQFFGPGTRLTVL.

In its sample, this clonotype was seen many times. The chain has TRBV20-1 and TRBJ1-5, with D unclear. CDR1 is DFQATT, CDR2 SNEGSKA, per germline (reference sequence). Trimming removed 2 bases at V and 5 bases at J, with 10 bases between. CDR3 length equals 13 residues. CDR3 sequence reads: CSARNPRDQPQHF. The CDR3 DNA sequence: TGCAGTGCTAGAAATCCTCGAGATCAGCCCCAGCATTTT.

The chain joins TRBV2 to TRBJ2-1; 9 nucleotides match TRBD2. The CDR3 loop spans 13 amino acids. Germline loops: CDR1 SNHLY, CDR2 FYNNEI. The CDR3 nucleotides read TGTGCTAGCGGGGGAGCCTCCTACAATGAGCAGTTCTTC. Its protein product is CASGGASYNEQFF.

This clonotype was counted at least ten times. J is TRBJ1-5 and V is TRBV4-3; no reliable D call. Germline loops: CDR1 LGHNA, CDR2 YSLEER. Between the trimmed V and J ends, which lost 1 base and 5 bases, there was a span of 12 bases. The CDR3 is 15 residues long. The CDR3 sequence is CASSQVEGSDQPQHF. DNA for the CDR3: TGCGCCAGCAGCCAAGTAGAAGGATCTGATCAGCCCCAGCATTTT.

This clonotype has at least ten counts. CDR3 sequence reads: CASSPQSGSNQPQHF. DNA for the CDR3: TGTGCCAGCAGCCCTCAAAGTGGTAGCAATCAGCCCCAGCATTTT. The J gene is TRBJ1-5, the V gene TRBV7-2; D is unresolved. The germline gives CDR1 SGHTA, CDR2 FQGNSA. V was trimmed by 5 bases and J by 0 bases, leaving 11 bases between them. This CDR3 spans 15 amino acids.

Many counts were recorded for this clonotype. The chain joins TRBV12-3 or TRBV12-4 to TRBJ1-1; possible D gene TRBD1, 6 bases. V shed 5 bases and J shed 8 bases, with 9 bases lying between them. This CDR3 spans 11 amino acids. Here the CDR3 DNA reads TGTGCCAGCAGTCGAGGGACAGAAGCTTTCTTT. Protein product: CASSRGTEAFF.

As regards this clonotype: No conserved phenylalanine or tryptophan ends this CDR3, so it is likely a read error. J is TRBJ2-2 and V is TRBV13; 8 positions match TRBD1. Germline loops: CDR1 PRHDT, CDR2 FYEKMQ (reference sequence). The CDR3 length is 16 residues. The CDR3 DNA reads as TGTACCAGCAGCTTCGCCAGGACAGGGTCCACCGTGGAGCTGTTTTCT. It specifies CTSSFARTGSTVELFS.

This clonotype was observed at least ten times. Sequence at one end of the junction differs from germline and may be a read error. This rearrangement joins TRBV7-3 to TRBJ2-1, with TRBD2 matching 12 bases. Germline lookup yields CDR1 SGHTA and CDR2 FQGTGA. This CDR3 comprises 12 residues. The CDR3 bases are TGTGCCAGCAGCATACTAGCGGGAGGAGGGGTCTTC. Amino acid sequence: CASSILAGGGVF. The full variable domain, completed using reference TRBV7-3 and TRBJ2-1, is GAGVSQTPSNKVTEKGKYVELRCDPISGHTALYWYRQSLGQGPEFLIYFQGTGAADDSGLPNDRFFAVRPEGSVSTLKIQRTERGDSAVYLCASSILAGGGVFGPGTRLTVL.

By share, this clonotype counts as medium-sized. V is TRBV29-1 and J is TRBJ2-6; 8 bases line up with TRBD1. The trim removed 4 bases at V and 0 bases at J, leaving 5 bases unmatched. This CDR3 has 16 amino acids. CDR1 and CDR2 from the germline V gene are SQVTM and ANQGSEA. Here the CDR3 DNA reads TGCAGCGTTGGGGGACAGGTGACCTCTGGGGCCAACGTCCTGACTTTC. It encodes CSVGGQVTSGANVLTF.

This clonotype was observed at least ten times. The chain joins TRBV2 to TRBJ1-1; TRBD1 might be the D (5 bases). The CDR3 covers 12 residues. The germline V gene encodes CDR1 SNHLY and CDR2 FYNNEI. V lost 10 bases and J 3 bases, leaving 12 bases between the germline ends. The CDR3 nucleotides read TGTGCCATCCCGGGGCGGTACACTGAAGCTTTCTTT. Protein: CAIPGRYTEAFF. Complete variable domain (other parts from reference TRBV2 and TRBJ1-1): EPEVTQTPSHQVTQMGQEVILRCVPISNHLYFYWYRQILGQKVEFLVSFYNNEISEKSEIFDDQFSVERPDGSNFTLKIRSTKLEDSAMYFCAIPGRYTEAFFGQGTRLTVV.

A note on this clonotype: A read error is possible here, since a much larger clone lies one base away. The V call is TRBV7-9, the J call TRBJ1-5; D not resolved. This CDR3 region has 15 residues. Looked up from germline, CDR1 is SEHNR and CDR2 is FQNEAQ (reference sequence). The CDR3 loop reads CASSLYSGDNQPRHF. In nucleotides, the CDR3 is TGTGCCAGCAGCTTATATTCTGGGGATAATCAGCCCCGGCATTTT.

This clonotype has only one observation. A read error may account for a junction end that differs from germline. This rearrangement joins TRBV6-6 to TRBJ2-4; D is perhaps TRBD1 or TRBD2 (5 bases each). CDR3 size: 13 residues. Germline CDR1 and CDR2: MNHNY and SVGAGI (reference sequence). The CDR3 region has the DNA TGTGCCAGCAGTCAGGGAGTTTCCGGCATTCAGCACTTC. Residues: CASSQGVSGIQHF.

By sample fraction, this clonotype is medium-sized. At one end, the junction sequence differs from germline, possibly due to a read error. V usage is TRBV4-2 and J usage is TRBJ1-1; D gene ambiguous. Germline CDR1 reads LGHNA; CDR2 reads YNFKEQ. The CDR3 loop spans 14 amino acids. CDR3 DNA: TGCGCCAGCAGCCAAAGCAGGTCGGCGTCCGAAGCTTTCTTT. Translation: CASSQSRSASEAFF.

This clonotype was detected ten times or more. This sequence joins TRBV5-1 and TRBJ2-3; TRBD1 might be the D (5 bases). Germline V gene data show CDR1 as SGHRS and CDR2 as YFSETQ. The V and J ends lost 0 bases and 3 bases respectively, with 5 bases between them. The CDR3 is 13 amino acids. CDR3 DNA sequence: TGCGCCAGCAGCTTGGAGGGGACAGATACGCAGTATTTT. This translates into CASSLEGTDTQYF. Full variable domain (outside the CDR3, taken from reference TRBV5-1 and TRBJ2-3): KAGVTQTPRYLIKTRGQQVTLSCSPISGHRSVSWYQQTPGQGLQFLFEYFSETQRNKGNFPGRFSGRQFSNSRSEMNVSTLELGDSALYLCASSLEGTDTQYFGPGTRLTVL.

This clonotype has ten or more counts. This chain joins TRBV28 and TRBJ2-7; D remains unclear. The germline gives CDR1 MDHEN, CDR2 SYDVKM. CDR3 length: 17 residues. Trimming pared 8 bases from V and 1 base from J, leaving 24 bases between. The CDR3 sequence is CASVFRYTAGFSYEQYF. The CDR3, as DNA: TGTGCCAGCGTATTTAGGTATACGGCCGGATTTTCCTACGAGCAGTACTTC.

This clonotype was counted only a few times. The V gene is TRBV28, the J gene TRBJ2-7; possible D gene TRBD2, 6 bases. Deletions cut 4 bases from V and 6 bases from J, with 7 bases between. Germline assignment: CDR1 MDHEN and CDR2 SYDVKM. This CDR3 is built from 11 residues. The CDR3 DNA reads TGTGCCAGCAGTTCCGGGGGCGAGCAGTACTTC. Residues: CASSSGGEQYF.

This clonotype was detected many times. V and J are TRBV12-3 or TRBV12-4 and TRBJ2-1; 8 bases match TRBD2. J was trimmed by 4 bases and V by 11 bases; bases with no gene match: 4. The CDR3 contains 12 residues. The CDR3 loop reads CACRGGYNEQFF. DNA of the CDR3: TGTGCCTGTCGGGGGGGATACAATGAGCAGTTCTTC.

By share, this clonotype ranks as large (0.1 to 1%). The chain employs TRBV7-9 and TRBJ1-1; 9 bases are a match to TRBD1. The V segment lost 4 bases and the J segment 5 bases; nucleotides outside the gene matches: 8. From germline, CDR1 is SEHNR and CDR2 FQNEAQ (reference sequence). CDR3 length equals 15 residues. The CDR3 region is CASSYTGTGRTEAFF. The CDR3 DNA sequence: TGTGCCAGCAGCTACACCGGGACAGGGAGGACTGAAGCTTTCTTT. Full variable domain (remainder filled in from reference TRBV7-9 and TRBJ1-1): DTGVSQNPRHKITKRGQNVTFRCDPISEHNRLYWYRQTLGQGPEFLTYFQNEAQLEKSRLLSDRFSAERPKGSFSTLEIQRTEQGDSAMYLCASSYTGTGRTEAFFGQGTRLTVV.

This clonotype was seen many times. The rearrangement links TRBV29-1 to TRBJ2-7; 11 nucleotides line up with TRBD2. The CDR3 extends over 14 amino acids. V shed 6 bases, J shed 0 bases, and the junction held 4 bases outside the gene matches. Germline values: CDR1 SQVTM, CDR2 ANQGSEA. CDR3 DNA sequence: TGCAGCGTCGAGACTAGCGGGAACTCCTACGAGCAGTACTTC. Translation gives CSVETSGNSYEQYF.